The T cell receptor beta chain under discussion was sequenced for a study of blood T cell repertoires in COVID-19. Study information: Some COVID-19 samples were acute and others convalescent; all came from the United States, Italy and Spain. Sources were T cells, B-cell-depleted T cells, or PBMCs; the material itself was cDNA or gDNA.

Original data processing: Estimation of nucleated cell counts was performed using reference gene primer amplification. TCRdb's table, derived via immunoSEQ multiplex PCR, lists solely in-frame clones and lacks some. For V, J and clone size, that table is used; D and trimming come from the DNA. The data hold approximately 190,000 clones, with 80% to 90% observed a single time. V trimming: 0 bases; J trimming: 5 bases; junction bases outside the gene matches: 6. The germline gives CDR1 LGHNA, CDR2 YNFKEQ. The CDR3 loop spans 17 amino acids. This sequence was found in a man aged 30 to 45 with active or convalescent COVID-19. The sample was peripheral blood. V gene TRBV4-2 combines with J gene TRBJ2-5, with TRBD2 identical over 13 bases. CDR3 DNA sequence: TGTGCCAGCAGCCAAGATTTGGGGACTAGCGGGGTGGAGACCCAGTACTTC. Its protein is CASSQDLGTSGVETQYF.